Listed below are T cell receptor beta chains from one sample, sequenced in a study of response to subunit inactivated influenza vaccine. TCRdb recomputed calls from the RT-PCR reads with MiXCR, one row per CDR3 protein. The table lists around 200,000 distinct CDR3 sequences, around 9.2% of them singletons. Sequencing was performed on non-naive T cells sorted from PBMCs, taken on the day of vaccination. These receptors all stem from a man aged 50-60 years who received an inactivated influenza vaccine. CDR3s include the opening cysteine and the closing phenylalanine or tryptophan. Each record gives: clone size, V gene, J gene, D gene, CDR3 DNA, CDR3 protein. The D gene is left open where the match is weak. Expanded clones are given a class, and other clones once, few, many or no size at all.

few	TRBV5-1	TRBJ2-2	.	TGCGCCAGCAGACTTACCGGGACAACGACCGGGGAGCTGTTTTTT	CASRLTGTTTGELFF
few	TRBV24-1	TRBJ1-5	.	TGTGCCACCAGTTCCGGGACGGCATTAAATCAGCCCCAGCATTTT	CATSSGTALNQPQHF
many	TRBV12-3/TRBV12-4	TRBJ1-2	TRBD1	TGTGCCAGCAATAAAGGGACAGCATGGGGTCCTTTAGATGGCTACACCTTC	CASNKGTAWGPLDGYTF
many	TRBV29-1	TRBJ1-6	.	TGCAGCGTTCTTGTGGGGGGCATGGATTCACCCCTCCACTTT	CSVLVGGMDSPLHF
many	TRBV7-9	TRBJ2-3	.	TGTGCCAGCAGCTTGAGAGCGGGGACACGAGATACGCAGTATTTT	CASSLRAGTRDTQYF
.	TRBV7-2	TRBJ1-1	.	TGTGCCAGCAGCTTAGCGGTGACTAACACTGAAGTTTTCTTT	CASSLAVTNTEVFF
.	TRBV20-1	TRBJ2-3	.	TGCAGTGCGGGGGGCCTAACGCAGTATTTT	CSAGGLTQYF
.	TRBV14	TRBJ2-7	TRBD1	TGTGCCAGCAGCTGGACAGGGAAGTTTTACGAGCAGTACTTC	CASSWTGKFYEQYF
.	TRBV4-3	TRBJ1-1	.	TGCGCCAGCAGCCCCGGGTTCCCGGAAGGCGCTGAAGCTTTCTTT	CASSPGFPEGAEAFF
many	TRBV4-1	TRBJ1-4	TRBD1	TGCGCCAGCAGCCAAGATCAGGGGACAGGGTTTGAAAAACTGTTTTTT	CASSQDQGTGFEKLFF
many	TRBV7-2	TRBJ2-5	.	TGTGCCAGCAGCCGGATGGGAGTTCGAGAGACCCAGTACTTC	CASSRMGVRETQYF
many	TRBV3-1	TRBJ2-1	.	TGTGCCAGCAGCCAAGGTCTTAATGAGCAGTTCTTC	CASSQGLNEQFF
few	TRBV4-2	TRBJ2-1	.	TGTGCCAGCAGCCAAGAAGGCATCGGAAGGGCGAATGAGCAGTTCTTC	CASSQEGIGRANEQFF
.	TRBV4-3	TRBJ1-5	.	TGCGCCAGCAGCCATGACCGACTGGGCAATCAGCCCCAGCATTTT	CASSHDRLGNQPQHF
many	TRBV5-1	TRBJ1-3	.	TGCGCCAGCAGCTTCGCAGGGCGCGGAAACACCATATATTTT	CASSFAGRGNTIYF
many	TRBV20-1	TRBJ2-7	.	TGCAGTGCTAGAGTGGTCGGGAACGAGCAGTACTTC	CSARVVGNEQYF
.	TRBV28	TRBJ2-1	.	TGTGCCAGCAGTTTACGAGCCAGGTATTACAATGAGCAGTTCTTC	CASSLRARYYNEQFF
many	TRBV7-2	TRBJ2-2	.	TGTGCCAGCAGCTCAGCGCCACAGGGTGCGAACACCGGGGAGCTGTTTTTT	CASSSAPQGANTGELFF
many	TRBV20-1	TRBJ2-1	TRBD2	TGCAGTGCTCGAAAACTAGCGGGGGCCGCCAATGAGCAGTTCTTC	CSARKLAGAANEQFF
many	TRBV20-1	TRBJ2-3	.	TGCAGTGCTAGAAGCCCTGGAGATACGCAGTATTTT	CSARSPGDTQYF
few	TRBV2	TRBJ2-4	TRBD2	TGTGCCAGCAGTGTGGTAGCGGGGGCCAAAAACATTCAGTACTTC	CASSVVAGAKNIQYF
few	TRBV18	TRBJ2-7	.	TGTGCCAGCTCACCACCAGTTCGGGCAACCTACGAGCAGTACTTC	CASSPPVRATYEQYF
few	TRBV6-2/TRBV6-3	TRBJ1-1	.	TGTGCCAGCAGTATTAATATACCGGGGGCTGAAGCTTTCTTT	CASSINIPGAEAFF
.	TRBV10-3	TRBJ2-1	TRBD2	TGTGCCATCAGTGAGTCGACAGCACTAGCGGGAGTCGGTGAGCAGTTCTTC	CAISESTALAGVGEQFF
few	TRBV20-1	TRBJ1-2	.	TGCAGTGCTAGAGATCTGAGGAGTTCCGGTGGCTACACCTTC	CSARDLRSSGGYTF
many	TRBV9	TRBJ2-1	.	TGTGCCAGCAGCCAGGGTCTCGATGAGCAGTTCTTC	CASSQGLDEQFF
.	TRBV2	TRBJ2-3	TRBD2	TGTGCCAGCAGTGCGGGGACTAGCGGCACAGATACGCAGTATTTT	CASSAGTSGTDTQYF
.	TRBV5-6	TRBJ1-2	TRBD1	TGTGCCAGCAGCTCCCCAGGGGACAGAGGGCAAAGTGGCTACACCTTC	CASSSPGDRGQSGYTF
few	TRBV9	TRBJ2-1	TRBD1	TGTGCCAGCAGCGTAGGACAGGGGGGTCTGTACAATGAGCAGTTCTTC	CASSVGQGGLYNEQFF
few	TRBV6-2/TRBV6-3	TRBJ2-1	TRBD2	TGTGCCAGCAGTTACTCACGCGGGAGGGCCGGGAATGAGCAGTTCTTC	CASSYSRGRAGNEQFF
.	TRBV27	TRBJ1-4	.	TGTGCCAGCAGTTTACGCCCTTGGCAGTTTGCTAATGAAAAACTGTTTTTT	CASSLRPWQFANEKLFF
many	TRBV20-1	TRBJ2-7	TRBD2	TGCAGTGCTAGAGATCGGCTTAGCGGGGCCTCCTACGAGCAGTACTTC	CSARDRLSGASYEQYF
few	TRBV15	TRBJ2-7	.	TGTGCCACCAGCAGAGAACCACAGGGATACGAGCAGTACTTC	CATSREPQGYEQYF
many	TRBV28	TRBJ2-1	TRBD2	TGTGCCAGCAGACCCGGAATAGCGGGAGGCAATGAGCAGTTCTTC	CASRPGIAGGNEQFF
few	TRBV6-2/TRBV6-3	TRBJ2-7	TRBD2	TGTGCCAGCAGAACCGGGACTAGCGCTTCTGAGCAGTACTTC	CASRTGTSASEQYF
few	TRBV7-2	TRBJ2-7	.	TGTGCCAGCAGCCCCAGCCAAGGCCACTACGAGCAGTACTTC	CASSPSQGHYEQYF
.	TRBV2	TRBJ2-3	TRBD2	TGTGCCAGCAGGCCCCGCGGGGGTGCAGATACGCAGTATTTT	CASRPRGGADTQYF
few	TRBV7-9	TRBJ2-7	.	TGTGCCAGCGCCGGGATGCTGGGAGAAGCCGAGCAGTACTTC	CASAGMLGEAEQYF
.	TRBV4-1	TRBJ2-1	.	TGCGCCAGCAGCCAGCTCGGGACAAGCTACAATGAGCAGTTCTTC	CASSQLGTSYNEQFF
many	TRBV5-6	TRBJ2-2	TRBD2	TGTGCCAGCAGCTGGAGCGGGGGAGGCACCGGGGAGCTGTTTTTT	CASSWSGGGTGELFF
.	TRBV4-2	TRBJ2-1	TRBD2	TGTGCCAGCAGCCAAGATAAGCGGGGGGGCTACAATGAGCAGTTCTTC	CASSQDKRGGYNEQFF
.	TRBV20-1	TRBJ1-1	.	TGCAGTGCTACCAGGGCCCCAAACACTGAAGCTTTCTTT	CSATRAPNTEAFF
few	TRBV6-1	TRBJ2-1	.	TGTGCCAGCAGTGCCCGTAGGGCGGGTGAGCAGTTCTTC	CASSARRAGEQFF
many	TRBV4-3	TRBJ2-1	.	TGCGCCAGCAGCCAAGATCGAGGATGGTCCGATGAGCAGTTCTTC	CASSQDRGWSDEQFF
few	TRBV6-1	TRBJ1-5	TRBD1	TGTGCCAGCAGTGAAGCGACGGGACAGAGGAAGCAGCCCCAGCATTTT	CASSEATGQRKQPQHF
few	TRBV5-8	TRBJ2-7	.	TGTGCCAGCAGCAGCGCTTATAGTGGCGAGCAGTACTTC	CASSSAYSGEQYF
.	TRBV7-9	TRBJ2-7	TRBD1	TGTGCCAGCAGCCTCAGGGGGCACGGCGAGCAGTACTTC	CASSLRGHGEQYF
few	TRBV20-1	TRBJ2-7	TRBD2	TGCAGTGCTAGACCCTCCCAAGCGGGAAGGTACGAGCAGTACTTC	CSARPSQAGRYEQYF
few	TRBV5-1	TRBJ2-7	.	TGCGCCAGCGGCGGTGGCAGGGCCTACGAGCAGTACTTC	CASGGGRAYEQYF
many	TRBV12-3/TRBV12-4	TRBJ2-7	TRBD1	TGTGCCAGCAGCCACAGGGGTTCGGACGAGCAGTACTTC	CASSHRGSDEQYF